The 6 T cell receptor beta chains in this list originate from one sample, sequenced in a study of blood T cells in healthy people across ages. Alongside a J-beta primer mix, a sample-barcoded 5' primer served in a second PCR lasting about 6 to 12 cycles. TCRdb used MiXCR to reprocess the 5' RACE reads, holding one entry per CDR3 protein. The repertoire holds over 950,000 distinct CDR3 sequences, with more than 30% as singletons. Sequenced: blood. These TCRs come from a man between 18 and 35 years old in good health.

The genes are TRBV19 and TRBJ2-2; TRBD1 agrees at 7 bases. This CDR3 region has 15 residues. Germline V gene lookup returns CDR1 LNHDA and CDR2 SQIVND (reference sequence). V trimming: 5 bases; J trimming: 1 base; junction bases outside the gene matches: 4. The CDR3 reads CASSAWTGNTGELFF. The DNA of the CDR3 is TGTGCCAGTAGTGCATGGACAGGGAACACCGGGGAGCTGTTTTTT.

The rearrangement joins TRBV12-3 or TRBV12-4 to TRBJ1-1; a possible D gene is TRBD1 (5 bases). CDR3 size: 15 residues. Deletions cut 0 bases from V and 3 bases from J, with 11 bases between. The DNA of the CDR3 is TGTGCCAGCAGTTTAGCAGACAGAGTCGACACTGAAGCTTTCTTT. Amino acid sequence: CASSLADRVDTEAFF.

The chain employs TRBV7-9 and TRBJ1-1, with 8 bases lining up with TRBD1. The V segment lost 6 bases and the J segment 6 bases; nucleotides outside the gene matches: 6. The length of the CDR3 is 13 residues. Germline values: CDR1 SEHNR, CDR2 FQNEAQ (reference sequence). DNA of the CDR3: TGTGCCAGCAGGCCAGACAGGGGCTCTGAAGCTTTCTTT. Residues: CASRPDRGSEAFF.

The rearrangement uses TRBV12-3 or TRBV12-4 and TRBJ2-7; no firm D call. The CDR3 contains 15 residues. With 8 bases removed from V and 5 bases from J, the gap between germline ends came to 22 bases. CDR3 residues: CASLRNKGSMDEQYF. CDR3 nucleotide sequence: TGTGCCAGCCTTAGGAATAAGGGCAGTATGGACGAGCAGTACTTC.

This clonotype was observed a single time. The rearrangement joins TRBV10-3 to TRBJ2-4; TRBD2 matches 8 bases. The germline V gene has CDR1 ENHRY and CDR2 SYGVKD. The CDR3 totals 16 residues. J gave up 15 bases and V 3 bases, and 19 bases lay outside the gene matches. The CDR3 spells CAISDREGPSSYERYF. CDR3 in DNA: TGTGCCATCAGTGATCGGGAGGGGCCGAGCTCCTACGAGCGGTACTTC.

This clonotype was recorded once. The rearrangement links TRBV9 to TRBJ2-4; 7 nucleotides agree with TRBD1. The J call could be wrong; TRBJ2-5 is a better fit for the DNA end. The CDR3 is made up of 13 amino acids. From germline, CDR1 is SGDLS and CDR2 YYNGEE. The CDR3 DNA reads TGTGCCAGCAGCGGGGACAGCGGAGAGACCCAGTACTTC. Its protein is CASSGDSGETQYF.